This T cell receptor (beta chain) was sequenced for a study of control samples from healthy donors and cancer patients. Here immunoSEQ multiplex PCR was the method, and the copy in TCRdb shows in-frame clones only, minus some. The sample has 70,000 to 85,000 clones; 91% are singletons. V shed 3 bases and J shed 4 bases, with 9 bases lying between them. This CDR3 has 13 amino acids. Input material: blood. The chain carries TRBV12-3 or TRBV12-4 and TRBJ1-1; no definite D call. This receptor was identified in a man in his fifties in good health. DNA for the CDR3: TGTGCCAGCAGTTTGGTGAGACTCACTGAAGCTTTCTTT. Translated: CASSLVRLTEAFF.